The present entry profiles one T cell receptor beta chain with its context. From the 5' RACE reads, TCRdb called clonotypes with MiXCR, one entry per CDR3 protein. The data hold about 32,000 distinct CDR3 sequences, with around 22% observed a single time. The germline V and J ends were trimmed by 4 bases and 1 base, with 15 bases remaining between them. This CDR3 spans 16 amino acids. Per the germline V gene, CDR1 is SGHNT and CDR2 is YYREEE (reference sequence). The gene calls are TRBV5-4 and TRBJ1-5; D not certain. Specimen: memory CD4+ T cells sorted from blood. Regarding subset: memory CD4+ T cells, CD4+CD45RO+CD25-. The receptor was isolated from a female donor with breast cancer. The CDR3 loop reads CASSPREERSNQPQHF. DNA for the CDR3: TGTGCCAGCAGCCCCCGCGAGGAGAGGAGCAATCAGCCCCAGCATTTT.